The 14 T cell receptor beta chains presented below share a single source sample, sequenced in a study of CD8 T cells in Susac syndrome. The RNA, about 0.45 to 1 ug, was put through reverse transcription using random hexamers. TCRdb re-called the immunoSEQ multiplex PCR reads with MiXCR, one entry per CDR3 protein. The sample holds a few hundred thousand distinct CDR3 sequences, about 91% seen once. The sample was CD8+ T cells from PBMCs. These receptors originate from a human donor with multiple sclerosis.

This rearrangement joins TRBV29-1 to TRBJ2-7, with TRBD1 identical over 11 bases. Germline assignment: CDR1 SQVTM and CDR2 ANQGSEA. CDR3 length: 14 amino acids. V gave up 4 bases and J gave up 5 bases; unmatched junction bases: 7. CDR3 sequence: CSVGGTGGFDEQYF. The CDR3 nucleotides are TGCAGCGTTGGGGGGACAGGGGGATTCGACGAGCAGTACTTC.

The rearrangement uses TRBV19 and TRBJ2-3; 9 nucleotides match TRBD1. This CDR3 is 16 amino acids long. The trim removed 3 bases at V and 0 bases at J, leaving 4 bases unmatched. CDR1 and CDR2 (germline): LNHDA, SQIVND (reference sequence). The CDR3 coding sequence is TGTGCCAGTAGTATGGGACAGGGCTTTAGCACAGATACGCAGTATTTT. Translated: CASSMGQGFSTDTQYF.

CDR3 region: CASSLSGRASNQPQHF. For the CDR3, the DNA is TGTGCCAGCAGTTTATCTGGCAGGGCAAGCAATCAGCCCCAGCATTTT. The V call is TRBV27, the J call TRBJ1-5; D is possibly TRBD1 (5 bases). This CDR3 has 16 amino acids. Germline-derived CDR1 and CDR2 are MNHEY and SMNVEV (reference sequence). The V end lost 0 bases, the J end lost 1 base, and 10 bases lay between the germline ends.

The rearrangement uses TRBV27 and TRBJ2-5, with D possibly matching TRBD1 (5 bases). V lost 8 bases, J lost 0 bases, and 16 bases lay in between. Germline assignment: CDR1 MNHEY and CDR2 SMNVEV (reference sequence). This CDR3 is built from 15 residues. CDR3 loop: CASGRWATDQETQYF. The CDR3 DNA reads as TGTGCCAGCGGCCGCTGGGCGACAGACCAAGAGACCCAGTACTTC.

V is TRBV13 and J is TRBJ2-7; D not certain. The CDR3 covers 13 residues. Per the germline V gene, CDR1 is PRHDT and CDR2 is FYEKMQ (reference sequence). Trimming took 2 bases from V and 1 from J, leaving 6 bases between them. CDR3 protein: CASSLKRSYEQYF. As DNA, the CDR3 is TGTGCCAGCAGCTTAAAACGGTCCTACGAGCAGTACTTC.

The CDR3 nucleotides are TGTGCCAGCAGTTTACCCTCTGGAGTCGGTGAGACCCAGTACTTC. It translates to CASSLPSGVGETQYF. This chain uses TRBV12-3 or TRBV12-4 with TRBJ2-5; D uncertain. V shed 2 bases and J shed 5 bases, with 15 bases lying between them. The CDR3 spans 15 residues.

The CDR3 reads CASSRTGGRATDTQYF. In DNA, the CDR3 is TGTGCCAGCAGCAGAACCGGGGGTAGGGCCACAGATACGCAGTATTTT. This chain connects TRBV12-3 or TRBV12-4 to TRBJ2-3; D may be TRBD2 (6 bases). The CDR3 totals 16 residues. V lost 6 bases and J lost 2, with 18 bases in between.

The genes are TRBV7-9 and TRBJ1-3; the D gene is possibly TRBD1 (5 bases). Trimming cost V 1 base and J 0 bases, with 10 bases left between them. The CDR3 is 16 amino acids. CDR1 and CDR2 from the germline V gene are SEHNR and FQNEAQ (reference sequence). CDR3 nucleotides: TGTGCCAGCAGCTTAGTTACGGGGGACTCTGGAAACACCATATATTTT. Translating it yields CASSLVTGDSGNTIYF.

This sequence joins TRBV27 and TRBJ2-7; a possible D gene is TRBD2 (7 bases). The length of the CDR3 is 16 residues. The germline V and J ends were trimmed by 4 bases and 2 bases, with 18 bases remaining between them. Looked up from germline, CDR1 is MNHEY and CDR2 is SMNVEV (reference sequence). The CDR3 coding sequence is TGTGCCAGCAGTTGGGGGCAGGAGCGGGACCCCTACGAGCAGTACTTC. Translated, it gives CASSWGQERDPYEQYF.

The V and J genes are TRBV5-1 and TRBJ1-5, with D tentatively TRBD1 (5 bases). Per germline, CDR1 SGHRS and CDR2 YFSETQ. The V and J ends lost 2 bases and 0 bases respectively, with 15 bases between them. The CDR3 is made up of 17 amino acids. The CDR3 is CASSLGSGDYSNQPQHF. The CDR3 bases are TGCGCCAGCAGCTTAGGGTCGGGGGATTATAGCAATCAGCCCCAGCATTTT. Using reference TRBV5-1 and TRBJ1-5 for the parts outside the CDR3, the full variable domain is KAGVTQTPRYLIKTRGQQVTLSCSPISGHRSVSWYQQTPGQGLQFLFEYFSETQRNKGNFPGRFSGRQFSNSRSEMNVSTLELGDSALYLCASSLGSGDYSNQPQHFGDGTRLSIL.

About this clonotype itself: A read error may produce the germline difference seen at one junction end. The chain uses TRBV7-6 and TRBJ2-1; 10 bases line up with TRBD2. The CDR3 contains 17 residues. Germline V gene lookup returns CDR1 SGHVS and CDR2 FNYEAQ. The CDR3 protein is CASSLALLAGDYGEQFF. As DNA, the CDR3 is TGTGCCAGCAGCTTAGCCCTCCTAGCGGGGGACTATGGGGAGCAATTCTTC.

The chain couples TRBV19 to TRBJ2-2; 7 bases agree with TRBD2. The CDR3 consists of 16 residues. J was trimmed by 4 bases and V by 7 bases; bases with no gene match: 12. CDR1 and CDR2 from the germline V gene are LNHDA and SQIVND (reference sequence). CDR3 amino acids: CASNPSGIRGTGELFF. For the CDR3, the DNA is TGTGCCAGTAATCCTAGCGGTATTCGAGGCACCGGGGAGCTGTTTTTT.

The J gene is TRBJ2-1, the V gene TRBV30; D may be TRBD1 or TRBD2 (6 bases each). CDR3 length: 14 amino acids. Trimming took 5 bases from V and 5 from J, leaving 16 bases between them. Germline lookup yields CDR1 GTSNPN and CDR2 SVGIG (reference sequence). Here the CDR3 DNA reads TGTGCCTGGTTCATCGGGGGCCCTCACAATGAGCAGTTCTTC. As protein: CAWFIGGPHNEQFF.

With respect to this clonotype: Sequence at one end of the junction differs from germline and may be a read error. This chain links TRBV27 with TRBJ2-6; D might be TRBD2 (5 bases). The CDR3 consists of 18 residues. From germline, CDR1 is MNHEY and CDR2 SMNVEV (reference sequence). The CDR3 loop reads CASSLWRARGSGANVLTF. The CDR3 DNA follows: TGTGCCAGCAGCTTATGGCGGGCTCGAGGCTCTGGGGCCAACGTCCTGACTTTC.